The 13 T cell receptor beta chains below come from one sample, sequenced in a study of CD8 T cells in ankylosing spondylitis. Study-level points and caveats: Ankylosing spondylitis blood appeared to be characterized by a TCR beta motif of 8 or 9 highly homologous variants.

These receptors have no identified antigens. One entry per CDR3 protein results from TCRdb running MiXCR on the 5' RACE reads. The sample has more than 300,000 distinct CDR3 sequences, less than 10% seen once. Sequenced sample: blood, either unsorted or a sorted T cell fraction (not recorded which). Receptor source: a male donor with ankylosing spondylitis.

This clonotype was seen at least ten times. The gene calls are TRBV19 and TRBJ1-1; 7 nucleotides line up with TRBD1. The CDR3 sequence is 13 residues long. Germline-derived CDR1 and CDR2 are LNHDA and SQIVND (reference sequence). With V trimmed by 10 bases and J by 5 bases, 10 bases remained unmatched. The CDR3 nucleotides read TGTGCCACCCATACAGGGGTGGGTACTGAAGCTTTCTTT. Its protein product is CATHTGVGTEAFF.

The sample holds a few counts of this clonotype. This sequence joins TRBV20-1 and TRBJ1-4; D might be TRBD1 (5 bases). CDR3 length: 16 residues. Trimming shortened V by 1 base and J by 4 bases, and 16 bases separated the two germline ends. Germline CDR1 is DFQATT and CDR2 is SNEGSKA (reference sequence). CDR3 protein: CSARVTSRGGNEKLFF. The CDR3 DNA reads as TGCAGTGCTAGAGTCACCAGCCGTGGGGGTAATGAAAAACTGTTTTTT.

The table lists this clonotype with a few counts. CDR3 region: CSARPGQNTLYNEQFF. CDR3 in DNA: TGCAGTGCTAGACCGGGACAGAACACTTTATACAATGAGCAGTTCTTC. The genes are TRBV20-1 and TRBJ2-1; 7 nucleotides line up with TRBD1. CDR1 DFQATT and CDR2 SNEGSKA come from the germline V gene (reference sequence). The J segment lost 4 bases and the V segment lost 2 bases, leaving 11 bases of the junction unmatched. The CDR3 spans 16 residues.

The chain carries TRBV9 and TRBJ2-3; the D is unclear. Germline loops: CDR1 SGDLS, CDR2 YYNGEE. The CDR3 runs 16 residues. The germline V and J ends were trimmed by 3 bases and 2 bases, with 16 bases remaining between them. The CDR3 coding sequence is TGTGCCAGCAGCGCCGGTCGACGGCCCAACACAGATACGCAGTATTTT. Encoded protein: CASSAGRRPNTDTQYF.

This clonotype was seen repeatedly, ten times or more. This chain connects TRBV7-9 to TRBJ2-2; D not resolved. Trimming cost V 2 bases and J 6 bases, with 7 bases left between them. The CDR3 covers 13 residues. Germline assignment: CDR1 SEHNR and CDR2 FQNEAQ (reference sequence). The CDR3 is CASSLRLSGELFF. DNA for the CDR3: TGTGCCAGCAGCTTAAGATTATCCGGGGAGCTGTTTTTT. The full variable domain, in which reference TRBV7-9 and TRBJ2-2 provide the parts outside the CDR3, is DTGVSQNPRHKITKRGQNVTFRCDPISEHNRLYWYRQTLGQGPEFLTYFQNEAQLEKSRLLSDRFSAERPKGSFSTLEIQRTEQGDSAMYLCASSLRLSGELFFGEGSRLTVL.

The chain couples TRBV7-9 to TRBJ2-5; 7 bases match TRBD1. Germline CDR1 and CDR2: SEHNR and FQNEAQ (reference sequence). The junction had 10 bases not matched to a gene; V was cut back by 5 bases and J by 1 base. There are 16 residues in the CDR3. The CDR3 coding sequence is TGTGCCAGCAGCCCAAGACAGGGCTGGGGCCAAGAGACCCAGTACTTC. This encodes CASSPRQGWGQETQYF.

This clonotype was detected many times. The chain combines TRBV12-3 or TRBV12-4 with TRBJ1-2; unclear D gene. The CDR3 has 11 residues. Trimming removed 10 bases at V and 0 bases at J, with 6 bases between. The CDR3 loop reads CATVSNYGYTF. CDR3 nucleotide sequence: TGTGCCACCGTCTCTAACTATGGCTACACCTTC.

Ten or more counts support this clonotype. V and J are TRBV29-1 and TRBJ2-7; no firm D call. V was shortened by 3 bases and J by 3 bases, with 6 bases between the two germline ends. CDR3 length: 11 residues. Germline V gives CDR1 SQVTM, CDR2 ANQGSEA. CDR3 bases: TGCAGCGTTGAGTGGGGCTACGAGCAGTACTTC. It codes for CSVEWGYEQYF.

This clonotype was picked up many times. The chain is built from TRBV29-1 and TRBJ2-1, with D unclear. The CDR3 length is 12 residues. The ends were cut back, 4 bases at V and 4 bases at J, with 8 bases in the middle. Germline V lookup: CDR1 SQVTM, CDR2 ANQGSEA. CDR3 sequence reads: CSVGSRYNEQFF. Here the CDR3 DNA reads TGCAGCGTTGGTTCTCGGTACAATGAGCAGTTCTTC.

This clonotype was found many times. The chain combines TRBV10-3 with TRBJ2-6; D gene unclear. The germline V and J ends were trimmed by 3 bases and 4 bases, with 4 bases remaining between them. This CDR3 comprises 13 residues. The germline gives CDR1 ENHRY, CDR2 SYGVKD. The DNA of the CDR3 is TGTGCCATCAGTGAAGTCGGGGCCAACGTCCTGACTTTC. It specifies CAISEVGANVLTF.

This clonotype was detected a few times. The J gene is TRBJ2-1, the V gene TRBV6-2 or TRBV6-3, with 13 bases fitting TRBD2. V trimming: 7 bases; J trimming: 5 bases; junction bases outside the gene matches: 5. CDR1 and CDR2 (germline): MNHEY, SVGEGT. The CDR3 has 15 residues. The CDR3 coding sequence is TGTGCCAGCACCCTGGGACTAGCGGGAAACAATGAGCAGTTCTTC. Amino acid sequence: CASTLGLAGNNEQFF.

This clonotype was counted a few times. The gene calls are TRBV12-3 or TRBV12-4 and TRBJ1-4; the D is unclear. The CDR3 contains 14 residues. V lost 6 bases, J lost 4 bases, and 12 bases lay in between. The CDR3 DNA is TGTGCCAGCAGCCTCGGACGGATTAATGAAAAACTGTTTTTT. It specifies CASSLGRINEKLFF.

This clonotype was seen a few times. The chain is built from TRBV10-2 and TRBJ2-2, with 11 bases matching TRBD1. V trimming: 6 bases; J trimming: 2 bases; junction bases outside the gene matches: 2. From germline, CDR1 is WSHSY and CDR2 SAAADI. There are 15 residues in the CDR3. The CDR3 sequence: CASSWTGGNTGELFF. The CDR3 DNA is TGCGCCAGCAGCTGGACAGGGGGCAACACCGGGGAGCTGTTTTTT.